This TCR beta chain came from a study of blood T cell repertoires in COVID-19. Study details: Acute-phase and convalescent COVID-19 samples originated in the United States, Italy and Spain. PBMCs, B-cell-depleted T cells, or T cells were the source of the cDNA or gDNA that made up the material.

Only one count was recorded for this clone. Per the study methods: Scientists estimated how many nucleated cells there were by amplifying reference gene primers. Method: immunoSEQ multiplex PCR; TCRdb's copy keeps in-frame clones and lacks some. That table furnishes V, J and clone size, whereas the DNA furnished D and trimming. The table records 170,000 or so clones, more than 75% of them present only once. The germline V and J ends were trimmed by 2 bases and 13 bases, with 8 bases remaining between them. CDR1 and CDR2 (germline): LGHDT, YNNKEL (reference sequence). CDR3 length: 10 amino acids. This TCR was sampled from a woman aged 18-29 years who had recovered from COVID-19. Sequencing was performed on peripheral blood. The chain employs TRBV3-1 (or the pseudogene TRBV3-2) and TRBJ1-2; D gene unclear. DNA for the CDR3: TGTGCCAGCAGCCAAACCAGGCTCACCTTC. This translates into CASSQTRLTF.